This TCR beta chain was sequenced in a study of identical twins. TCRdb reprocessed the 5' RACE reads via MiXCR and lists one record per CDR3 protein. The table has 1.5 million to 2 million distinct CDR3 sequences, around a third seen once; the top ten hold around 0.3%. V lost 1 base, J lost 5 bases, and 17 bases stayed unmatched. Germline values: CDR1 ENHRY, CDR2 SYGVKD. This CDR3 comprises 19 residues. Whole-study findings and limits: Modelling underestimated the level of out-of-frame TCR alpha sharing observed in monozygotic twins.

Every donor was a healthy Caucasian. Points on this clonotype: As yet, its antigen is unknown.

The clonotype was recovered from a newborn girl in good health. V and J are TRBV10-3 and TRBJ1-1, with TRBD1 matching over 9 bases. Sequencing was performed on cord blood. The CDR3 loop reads CAISEFNYIRDRDGTEAFF. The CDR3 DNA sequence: TGTGCCATCAGTGAGTTTAATTACATTAGGGACAGGGACGGGACTGAAGCTTTCTTT.